The rows below give T cell receptor beta chains drawn from one sample of a study of shared clonotypes between healthy human individuals. The repertoire was sequenced with immunoSEQ multiplex PCR; TCRdb's copy has only in-frame clones and lacks some. Of 2 million to 2.5 million clones listed, 85% to 95% are singletons. Sequences were obtained from naive CD8+ T cells from PBMCs. The receptors shown here come from a man aged 18 to 29 in good health. Some clones in this sample may be carry-over from other donors' samples. Each CDR3 is given with its conserved first and last residue. A D gene is named only where the DNA matches it firmly. Clone size appears in some rows only: once, few, many, or a class for an expanded clone.

once	TRBJ2-1	TRBV6-5	.	CASSFRQSSYNEQFF	TGTGCCAGCAGTTTTAGACAAAGCTCCTACAATGAGCAGTTCTTC
.	TRBJ2-2	TRBV5-1	.	CASSFSGAGELFF	TGCGCCAGCAGCTTCTCAGGGGCCGGGGAGCTGTTTTTT
.	TRBJ2-2	TRBV30	.	CAWSVGANTGELFF	TGTGCCTGGAGTGTGGGAGCGAACACCGGGGAGCTGTTTTTT
.	TRBJ1-2	TRBV4-3	TRBD1	CASSQDLRTGPYGYTF	TGCGCCAGCAGCCAAGATTTGAGGACAGGGCCCTATGGCTACACCTTC
.	TRBJ2-2	TRBV23-1	.	CASSHDGHANTGELFF	TGCGCCAGCAGTCACGACGGACACGCGAACACCGGGGAGCTGTTTTTT
.	TRBJ2-1	TRBV9	TRBD1	CASSVRGQDNEQFF	TGTGCCAGCAGCGTCAGGGGGCAAGACAATGAGCAGTTCTTC
.	TRBJ2-7	TRBV7-9	.	CASSLRGGEYEQYF	TGTGCCAGCAGCTTACGCGGGGGCGAGTACGAGCAGTACTTC
few	TRBJ2-1	TRBV11-2	TRBD2	CASSPGLAGGNEQFF	TGTGCCAGCAGCCCCGGTCTAGCGGGAGGTAATGAGCAGTTCTTC
.	TRBJ1-5	TRBV5-6	TRBD1	CASSQGQANQPQHF	TGTGCCAGCAGCCAGGGACAGGCAAATCAGCCCCAGCATTTT
.	TRBJ2-1	TRBV7-3	.	CASSLSLGLGGYNEQFF	TGTGCCAGCAGCTTAAGTCTAGGGCTAGGAGGATACAATGAGCAGTTCTTC
few	TRBJ1-1	TRBV6-5	.	CASSYSPTVEAFF	TGTGCCAGCAGTTACTCTCCGACGGTTGAAGCTTTCTTT
.	TRBJ2-7	TRBV27	.	CASSLYNTGYNEQYF	TGTGCCAGCAGTTTATATAATACAGGGTATAACGAGCAGTACTTC
.	TRBJ2-2	TRBV6-5	.	CASTQARGTGELFF	TGTGCCAGCACCCAGGCCCGGGGCACCGGGGAGCTGTTTTTT